A single sample is the source of the 20 T cell receptor beta chains below, sequenced in a study of technical replicates of blood from a few donors (dated by TCRdb to about 2017). Library prep was done by the immunoSEQ multiplex PCR assay. Entries here come from immuneACCESS through TCRdb and include only in-frame sequences with V and J called. Some clones fail to appear in such tables; in the studies checked, an unresolved V gene covers under half of the shortfall, and the cause of the remainder is unknown. For this sample there are approximately 82,000 clones; about 90% appear just once. Approximately 0.4% of the sample goes to the ten largest clones. Sequencing was done on a sample of T cells isolated from PBMCs. The receptors originated from a human donor in good health. Some clones in this sample may be carry-over from other donors' samples.

CDR3 sequence (DNA): TGTGCCAGTAGTCTTCACTCGACAGGGGAAAATGAAAAACTGTTTTTT. This translates into CASSLHSTGENEKLFF. V and J are TRBV19 and TRBJ1-4; TRBD1 agrees at 8 bases. CDR1 and CDR2 (germline): LNHDA, SQIVND (reference sequence). The CDR3 is made up of 16 amino acids. The V and J ends lost 5 bases and 5 bases, in that order; junction bases with no gene match: 10.

The V and J genes are TRBV5-1 and TRBJ2-1, with TRBD2 as a possible D gene (5 bases). V shed 4 bases and J shed 10 bases, with 12 bases lying between them. CDR1 and CDR2 from the germline V gene are SGHRS and YFSETQ. The length of the CDR3 is 12 residues. The CDR3 loop reads CASSLTEAEQFF. As DNA, the CDR3 is TGCGCCAGCAGCCTCACGGAGGCGGAGCAGTTCTTC. Full variable domain (outside the CDR3, taken from reference TRBV5-1 and TRBJ2-1): KAGVTQTPRYLIKTRGQQVTLSCSPISGHRSVSWYQQTPGQGLQFLFEYFSETQRNKGNFPGRFSGRQFSNSRSEMNVSTLELGDSALYLCASSLTEAEQFFGPGTRLTVL.

Here the CDR3 reads CASSLARAGELFF. The DNA for the CDR3 is TGTGCCAGCAGCTTAGCCAGGGCCGGGGAGCTGTTTTTT. The chain uses TRBV11-2 and TRBJ2-2; D perhaps matches TRBD1 (5 bases). The ends were cut back, 1 base at V and 6 bases at J, with 6 bases in the middle. The CDR3 is 13 amino acids. The V gene's germline CDR1 is SGHAT and CDR2 FQNNGV.

The chain couples TRBV5-1 to TRBJ1-1, with TRBD1 matching 9 bases. The CDR3 is made up of 15 amino acids. Germline V CDR1 and CDR2: SGHRS, YFSETQ. V gave up 3 bases and J gave up 1 base; unmatched junction bases: 4. As DNA, the CDR3 is TGCGCCAGCAGCTGGAAGGGACAGGGGAACACTGAAGCTTTCTTT. This gives the protein CASSWKGQGNTEAFF.

The V and J genes are TRBV4-2 and TRBJ2-5; the match to TRBD2 covers 8 bases. The germline CDR1 and CDR2 sequences are LGHNA and YNFKEQ. V shed 0 bases, J shed 8 bases, and the junction held 14 bases outside the gene matches. This CDR3 contains 17 residues. CDR3 residues: CASSQELIAGPDGTQYF. CDR3 nucleotide sequence: TGTGCCAGCAGCCAAGAGTTAATAGCGGGACCCGATGGTACCCAGTACTTC.

The chain joins TRBV5-1 to TRBJ2-1; TRBD2 aligns across 8 bases. Trimming cost V 4 bases and J 7 bases; bases outside gene matches: 10. This CDR3 region has 15 residues. Germline V gene sequence: CDR1 SGHRS, CDR2 YFSETQ. CDR3 in DNA: TGCGCCAGCAGCAACAGAGCGGGAGCGGGGAATGAGCAGTTCTTC. This gives the protein CASSNRAGAGNEQFF.

This clone was seen just once. This chain uses TRBV2 with TRBJ2-1; TRBD2 matches 12 bases. CDR3 size: 16 residues. Germline CDR1 and CDR2: SNHLY and FYNNEI. V lost 0 bases, J lost 8 bases, and 5 bases stayed unmatched. CDR3 nucleotides: TGTGCCAGCAGTGAAGCGTCTAGCGGGAGGGGCTATGAGCAGTTCTTC. As protein: CASSEASSGRGYEQFF.

The chain has TRBV4-1 and TRBJ2-3; 11 bases fit TRBD2. CDR1 and CDR2 from the germline V gene are MGHRA and YSYEKL. The CDR3 contains 15 residues. The V and J ends lost 1 base and 6 bases, in that order; junction bases with no gene match: 3. The CDR3 loop is CASSQVGLAVDTQYF. In nucleotides, the CDR3 is TGCGCCAGCAGCCAAGTGGGACTAGCGGTGGATACGCAGTATTTT.

The chain recombines TRBV18 with TRBJ2-1; TRBD2 matches 10 bases. After removal of 5 bases from V and 6 bases from J, the junction contained 10 bases not matched to a gene. The CDR3 contains 16 residues. The germline V gene has CDR1 KGHSH and CDR2 LQKENI. DNA of the CDR3: TGTGCCAGCTCAGCGAATGCTAGCGGGAGATTCAATGAGCAGTTCTTC. Its translation is CASSANASGRFNEQFF.

This clone was seen only a few times. The rearrangement links TRBV27 to TRBJ1-1; D might be TRBD1 (5 bases). CDR3 size: 16 residues. Germline loops: CDR1 MNHEY, CDR2 SMNVEV (reference sequence). The V gene lost 5 bases and the J gene lost 1 base, with 17 bases spanning the gap. Here the CDR3 reads CASSPGHPIRNTEAFF. The CDR3 coding sequence is TGTGCCAGCAGTCCAGGGCATCCGATTAGGAACACTGAAGCTTTCTTT.

This clone showed up just once. J is TRBJ2-1 and V is TRBV29-1; TRBD2 aligns across 13 bases. The germline V gene encodes CDR1 SQVTM and CDR2 ANQGSEA. J lost 0 bases, V lost 7 bases, and 6 bases had no gene match. The CDR3 loop spans 16 amino acids. The DNA of the CDR3 is TGCAGCGCACGACTAGCGGGAGGAAGCTCCTACAATGAGCAGTTCTTC. Translated: CSARLAGGSSYNEQFF.

The rearrangement links TRBV9 to TRBJ2-3; TRBD2 agrees at 10 bases. J lost 1 base, V lost 3 bases, and 2 bases had no gene match. The CDR3 consists of 15 residues. CDR1 SGDLS and CDR2 YYNGEE come from the germline V gene. Here the CDR3 DNA reads TGTGCCAGCAGCGCCGGGACTAGCGGCACAGATACGCAGTATTTT. Its protein is CASSAGTSGTDTQYF.

V gene TRBV29-1 combines with J gene TRBJ2-7, with 7 nucleotides matching TRBD1. Germline trimming cut 3 bases from V and 6 bases from J; bases unmatched to any gene: 2. Germline CDR1 reads SQVTM; CDR2 reads ANQGSEA. CDR3 length equals 11 residues. CDR3 sequence reads: CSVEAGGEQYF. The CDR3, as DNA: TGCAGCGTTGAGGCAGGGGGCGAGCAGTACTTC.

This clone was seen more than once but under ten times. The V gene is TRBV30, the J gene TRBJ1-1; 8 nucleotides agree with TRBD1. CDR1 and CDR2 from the germline V gene are GTSNPN and SVGIG (reference sequence). The V and J ends lost 6 bases and 2 bases, in that order; junction bases with no gene match: 8. This CDR3 spans 14 amino acids. The CDR3: CACSGTGVNTEAFF. The CDR3 nucleotides read TGTGCCTGTTCCGGGACAGGCGTAAACACTGAAGCTTTCTTT. Full variable domain (missing parts from reference TRBV30 and TRBJ1-1): SQTIHQWPATLVQPVGSPLSLECTVEGTSNPNLYWYRQAAGRGLQLLFYSVGIGQISSEVPQNLSASRPQDRQFILSSKKLLLSDSGFYLCACSGTGVNTEAFFGQGTRLTVV.

The J gene is TRBJ1-1, the V gene TRBV7-9; D is unresolved. The CDR3 has 13 amino acids. The V and J ends lost 2 bases and 2 bases respectively, with 6 bases between them. CDR1 and CDR2 (germline): SEHNR, FQNEAQ (reference sequence). The CDR3 bases are TGTGCCAGCAGCTTATTGAGAAACACTGAAGCTTTCTTT. The encoded protein is CASSLLRNTEAFF.

The CDR3 region is CASSWGPIYDEQYF. As DNA, the CDR3 is TGTGCCAGCAGCTGGGGCCCGATCTACGACGAGCAGTACTTC. The V gene is TRBV7-2, the J gene TRBJ2-7; possibly TRBD1 for D (5 bases). Looked up from germline, CDR1 is SGHTA and CDR2 is FQGNSA. This CDR3 spans 14 amino acids. V was shortened by 4 bases and J by 5 bases, with 15 bases between the two germline ends.

The CDR3 DNA reads TGCGCCAGCAGCCTCGAGGGGGCGTCTAATGAAAAACTGTTTTTT. It is translated as CASSLEGASNEKLFF. This chain uses TRBV5-1 with TRBJ1-4, with TRBD1 matching 7 bases. With 4 bases clipped from V and 3 bases from J, the junction kept 6 bases outside the gene matches. The germline V gene encodes CDR1 SGHRS and CDR2 YFSETQ. The CDR3 extends over 15 amino acids.

The chain carries TRBV6-1 and TRBJ2-2; D is possibly TRBD1 (6 bases). CDR3 length: 14 residues. Germline CDR1 MNHNS, CDR2 SASEGT. In DNA form, the CDR3 reads TGTGCGCTGCTCCAGGGACAGAACACCGGGGAGCTGTTTTTT. Amino acids: CALLQGQNTGELFF.

This chain uses TRBV7-9 with TRBJ2-3, with D possibly TRBD2 on 6 matching bases. The CDR3 totals 19 residues. V was pared by 1 base and J by 0 bases, with 20 bases between. Per the germline V gene, CDR1 is SEHNR and CDR2 is FQNEAQ (reference sequence). The CDR3: CASSLGRGRWIGSTDTQYF. The CDR3 region has the DNA TGTGCCAGCAGCTTAGGGCGGGGCCGATGGATAGGGAGCACAGATACGCAGTATTTT.

This chain uses TRBV11-3 with TRBJ2-5, with 14 bases matching TRBD2. Trimming cost V 5 bases and J 5 bases; bases outside gene matches: 4. CDR3 length: 15 amino acids. CDR1 and CDR2 from the germline V gene are SGHNT and YENEEA. The DNA for the CDR3 is TGTGCCAGCAGCCCCAGACTAGCGGGAGGGGAGACCCAGTACTTC. It encodes CASSPRLAGGETQYF.